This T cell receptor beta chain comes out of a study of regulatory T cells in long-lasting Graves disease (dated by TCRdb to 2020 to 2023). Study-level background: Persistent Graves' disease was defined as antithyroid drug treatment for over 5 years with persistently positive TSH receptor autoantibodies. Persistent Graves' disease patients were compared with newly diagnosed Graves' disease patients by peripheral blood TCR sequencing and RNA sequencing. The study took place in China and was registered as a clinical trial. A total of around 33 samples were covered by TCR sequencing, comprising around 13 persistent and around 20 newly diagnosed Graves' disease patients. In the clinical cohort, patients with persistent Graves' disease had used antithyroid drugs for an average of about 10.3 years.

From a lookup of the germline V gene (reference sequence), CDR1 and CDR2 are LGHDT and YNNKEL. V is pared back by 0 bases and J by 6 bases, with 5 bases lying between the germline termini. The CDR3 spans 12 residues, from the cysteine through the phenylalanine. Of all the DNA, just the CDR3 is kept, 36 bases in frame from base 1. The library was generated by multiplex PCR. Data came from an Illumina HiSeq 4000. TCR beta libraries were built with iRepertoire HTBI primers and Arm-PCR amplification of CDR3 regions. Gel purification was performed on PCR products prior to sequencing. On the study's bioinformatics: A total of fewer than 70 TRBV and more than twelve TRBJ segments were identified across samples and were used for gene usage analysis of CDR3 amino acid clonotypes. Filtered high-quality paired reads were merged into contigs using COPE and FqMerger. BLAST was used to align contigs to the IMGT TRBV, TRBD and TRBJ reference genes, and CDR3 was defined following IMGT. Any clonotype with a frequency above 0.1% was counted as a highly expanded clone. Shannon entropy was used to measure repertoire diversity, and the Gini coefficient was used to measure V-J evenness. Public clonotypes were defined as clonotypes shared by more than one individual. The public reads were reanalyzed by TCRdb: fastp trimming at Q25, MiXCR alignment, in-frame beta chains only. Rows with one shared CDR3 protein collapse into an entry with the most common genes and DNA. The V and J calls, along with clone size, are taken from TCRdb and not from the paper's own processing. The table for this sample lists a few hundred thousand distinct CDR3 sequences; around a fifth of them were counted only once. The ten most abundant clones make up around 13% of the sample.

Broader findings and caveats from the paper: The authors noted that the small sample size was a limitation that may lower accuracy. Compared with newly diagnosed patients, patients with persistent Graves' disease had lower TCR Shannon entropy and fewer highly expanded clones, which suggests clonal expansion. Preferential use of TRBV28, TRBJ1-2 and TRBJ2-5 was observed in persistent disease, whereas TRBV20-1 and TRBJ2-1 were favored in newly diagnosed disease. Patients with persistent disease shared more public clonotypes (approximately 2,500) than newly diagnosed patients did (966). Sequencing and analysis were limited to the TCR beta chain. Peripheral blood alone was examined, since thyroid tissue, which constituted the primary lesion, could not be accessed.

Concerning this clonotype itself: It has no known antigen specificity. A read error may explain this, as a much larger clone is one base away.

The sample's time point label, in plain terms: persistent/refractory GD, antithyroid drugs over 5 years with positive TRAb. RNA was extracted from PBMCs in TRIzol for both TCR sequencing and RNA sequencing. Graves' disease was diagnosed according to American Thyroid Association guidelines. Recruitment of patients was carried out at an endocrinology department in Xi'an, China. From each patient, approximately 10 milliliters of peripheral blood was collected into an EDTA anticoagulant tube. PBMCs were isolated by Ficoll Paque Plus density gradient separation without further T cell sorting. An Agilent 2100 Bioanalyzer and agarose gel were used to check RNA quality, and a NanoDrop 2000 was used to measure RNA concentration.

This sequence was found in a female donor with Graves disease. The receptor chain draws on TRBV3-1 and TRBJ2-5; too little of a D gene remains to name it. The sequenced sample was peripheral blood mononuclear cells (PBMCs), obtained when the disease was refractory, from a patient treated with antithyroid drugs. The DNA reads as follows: TGTGCCAGCAGCCAAGATACCAAGACCCAGTACTTC. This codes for CASSQDTKTQYF.